These 20 T cell receptor beta chains were all obtained from the same sample, sequenced in a study of shared clonotypes between healthy human individuals. Libraries were prepared by immunoSEQ multiplex PCR; TCRdb keeps only in-frame clonotypes and omits some of them. Found here are over a million clones, 70% to 80% of them singletons; the top ten hold around 0.6%. The specimen sequenced was memory CD4+ T cells from PBMCs. As to subset: CD45RA-negative fraction. The receptors were sampled from a man younger than 30 in good health. Some clones in this sample may be carry-over from other donors' samples.

The chain uses TRBV2 and TRBJ2-1; D tentatively reads TRBD1 or TRBD2 (5 bases each). This CDR3 spans 13 amino acids. CDR1 SNHLY and CDR2 FYNNEI come from the germline V gene. Trimming removed 7 bases from V and 3 bases from J, with 10 bases in between. CDR3 residues: CASTRDVYNEQFF. As DNA, the CDR3 is TGTGCCAGCACCAGGGACGTCTACAATGAGCAGTTCTTC.

The CDR3 sequence: CAWSGLAGVAGGELFF. CDR3 nucleotide sequence: TGTGCCTGGAGTGGTCTAGCGGGAGTGGCTGGCGGGGAGCTGTTTTTT. The rearrangement links TRBV30 to TRBJ2-2; 10 bases agree with TRBD2. This CDR3 is 16 amino acids long. CDR1 is GTSNPN and CDR2 is SVGIG in the germline V gene (reference sequence). V lost 1 base and J lost 7; bases outside the gene matches: 9.

This clone was observed a single time. This chain uses TRBV21-1 with TRBJ2-1; the table's D call of TRBD2 was not tested on the DNA. TRBV21-1 constitutes a pseudogene. The CDR3 extends over 18 amino acids. The CDR3 DNA reads as TGTGCCAGCAGCACCTACCGAGGGCTAGCGGGTTGGTACAATGAGCAGTTCTTC. Its protein product is CASSTYRGLAGWYNEQFF.

Only one count was recorded for this clone. The chain couples TRBV30 to TRBJ1-2; D is possibly TRBD1 (6 bases). V was trimmed by 3 bases and J by 5 bases, leaving 16 bases between them. CDR1 is GTSNPN, CDR2 SVGIG, per germline (reference sequence). This CDR3 is built from 14 residues. CDR3 in DNA: TGTGCCTGGAGAAGGTCGAAGGGGGAATATGGCTACACCTTC. This codes for CAWRRSKGEYGYTF.

The V gene is TRBV5-4, the J gene TRBJ2-6; possible D gene TRBD1, 5 bases. The CDR3 is made up of 16 amino acids. Germline CDR1 and CDR2: SGHNT and YYREEE (reference sequence). Between the trimmed V and J ends, which lost 1 base and 1 base, there was a span of 9 bases. CDR3 nucleotide sequence: TGTGCCAGCAGCTTGAATGCAGGGTCTGGGGCCAACGTCCTGACTTTC. This encodes CASSLNAGSGANVLTF.

The chain combines TRBV5-6 with TRBJ1-1; D gene unclear. Per germline, CDR1 SGHDT and CDR2 YYEEEE. Between the trimmed V and J ends, which lost 3 bases and 4 bases, there was a span of 16 bases. The CDR3 contains 15 residues. The CDR3 loop is CASSSRGLLSTEAFF. CDR3 nucleotides: TGTGCCAGCAGCTCCCGGGGTCTTTTGAGCACTGAAGCTTTCTTT.

V gene TRBV27 combines with J gene TRBJ2-7; 11 positions match TRBD2. Germline CDR1 reads MNHEY; CDR2 reads SMNVEV (reference sequence). This CDR3 is built from 15 residues. V gave up 5 bases and J gave up 8 bases; unmatched junction bases: 11. The DNA of the CDR3 is TGTGCCAGCAGTCGGAGACTAGCGGGGACTACGCAGCAGTACTTC. Translated, it gives CASSRRLAGTTQQYF.

This clone was found a few times. The chain has TRBV5-1 and TRBJ2-5; 7 bases agree with TRBD1. The CDR3 is 18 amino acids. V shed 1 base and J 2 bases; nucleotides not matched to a gene: 14. Germline CDR1 reads SGHRS; CDR2 reads YFSETQ. In nucleotides, the CDR3 is TGCGCCAGCAGCTTGTCCCAGGGGGTCGGGGCGGTACAAGAGACCCAGTACTTC. Residues: CASSLSQGVGAVQETQYF.

This CDR3 reads CASSLIGVQAPQHF. DNA for the CDR3: TGTGCCAGCAGCTTGATCGGGGTCCAGGCGCCCCAGCATTTT. The chain recombines TRBV5-6 with TRBJ1-5; D uncertain. The germline CDR1 and CDR2 sequences are SGHDT and YYEEEE. The CDR3 totals 14 residues. The ends were cut back, 1 base at V and 9 bases at J, with 14 bases in the middle.

This clone has a handful of counts. The chain joins TRBV20-1 to TRBJ1-5; D is unresolved. The germline V gene encodes CDR1 DFQATT and CDR2 SNEGSKA (reference sequence). V shed 5 bases and J shed 6 bases, with 5 bases lying between them. The length of the CDR3 is 10 residues. CDR3 sequence reads: CSAEGQPQHF. The CDR3 DNA is TGCAGTGCTGAGGGTCAGCCCCAGCATTTT.

Concerning this clone: Since a much larger clone is just one base distant, this may be a read error. Other DNA sequences of this sample code for an identical CDR3. The chain has TRBV28 and TRBJ1-1, with a tentative D call TRBD1 (6 bases). The CDR3 is 14 amino acids. V was shortened by 4 bases and J by 0 bases, with 9 bases between the two germline ends. CDR1 MDHEN and CDR2 SYDVKM come from the germline V gene. CDR3 sequence reads: CASSSDRVNTEAFF. CDR3 bases: TGTGCCAGCAGTTCGGACAGAGTGAACACTGAAGCTTTCTTT.

The chain has TRBV10-3 and TRBJ2-3; 10 bases are shared with TRBD2. The CDR3 has 16 amino acids. Germline lookup yields CDR1 ENHRY and CDR2 SYGVKD. Germline trimming cut 10 bases from V and 0 bases from J; bases unmatched to any gene: 10. The DNA for the CDR3 is TGTGCCACCGAGGATGCTAGCGGGAGTAGCACAGATACGCAGTATTTT. Translated: CATEDASGSSTDTQYF.

This clone has more than one count but fewer than ten. Other DNA sequences in this sample translate to the same CDR3. The CDR3 reads CSVAGTGNEKLFF. CDR3 nucleotides: TGCAGCGTAGCCGGGACAGGGAATGAAAAACTGTTTTTT. The chain combines TRBV29-1 with TRBJ1-4; 9 bases align to TRBD1. Unmatched junction bases numbered 4, after V lost 6 bases and J lost 5 bases. The CDR3 covers 13 residues. Germline V gene lookup returns CDR1 SQVTM and CDR2 ANQGSEA.

The rearrangement links TRBV5-1 to TRBJ2-5; 10 positions match TRBD2. J was trimmed by 2 bases and V by 6 bases; bases with no gene match: 7. Germline loops: CDR1 SGHRS, CDR2 YFSETQ. This CDR3 contains 15 residues. The CDR3 sequence is CASTLTSGYQETQYF. The CDR3, as DNA: TGCGCCAGCACTTTGACTAGCGGGTATCAAGAGACCCAGTACTTC.

This clone was observed a handful of times. A much larger clone is a single base away; this may be a read error. The rearrangement joins TRBV5-6 to TRBJ2-5; D gene ambiguous. The V and J ends lost 4 bases and 2 bases respectively, with 3 bases between them. The CDR3 consists of 11 residues. Germline V gives CDR1 SGHDT, CDR2 YYEEEE. CDR3 sequence (DNA): TGTGCCAGCAGCGCGCAAGAGACCCAGTACTTC. Translation gives CASSAQETQYF.

V gene TRBV7-3 combines with J gene TRBJ1-5, with D perhaps TRBD1 (6 bases). The CDR3 totals 13 residues. The germline V gene encodes CDR1 SGHTA and CDR2 FQGTGA. V was clipped by 5 bases and J by 6 bases, with 11 bases between them. This CDR3 reads CASSPGQLQPQHF. For the CDR3, the DNA is TGTGCCAGCAGCCCAGGACAGCTTCAGCCCCAGCATTTT.

The gene calls are TRBV6-5 and TRBJ2-5; TRBD1 or TRBD2 may be the D gene (5 bases each). Between the trimmed V and J ends, which lost 5 bases and 2 bases, there was a span of 15 bases. Looked up from germline, CDR1 is MNHEY and CDR2 is SVGAGI. The CDR3 extends over 15 amino acids. This CDR3 reads CASSAPGRRQETQYF. The CDR3 region has the DNA TGTGCCAGCAGTGCTCCGGGACGGAGACAAGAGACCCAGTACTTC.

The chain links TRBV9 to TRBJ2-1; D is possibly TRBD1 (6 bases). Germline assignment: CDR1 SGDLS and CDR2 YYNGEE. V was clipped by 3 bases and J by 1 base, with 11 bases between them. CDR3 length: 15 amino acids. The CDR3 DNA follows: TGTGCCAGCAGCGGAAGAGGACAGTCCTACAATGAGCAGTTCTTC. Protein: CASSGRGQSYNEQFF.

The V gene is TRBV4-2, the J gene TRBJ2-1, with 10 bases identical to TRBD2. CDR3 length equals 18 residues. In germline, CDR1 is LGHNA, CDR2 YNFKEQ. Trimming removed 2 bases from V and 4 bases from J; junction bases left unmatched: 11. CDR3 protein: CASSQSGTSGRAYNEQFF. In DNA form, the CDR3 reads TGTGCCAGCAGCCAAAGCGGGACCAGCGGGAGGGCTTACAATGAGCAGTTCTTC.

The chain joins TRBV7-2 to TRBJ2-1; no clear D gene. Germline V lookup: CDR1 SGHTA, CDR2 FQGNSA. V lost 3 bases, J lost 6 bases, and 3 bases lay in between. This CDR3 is 11 amino acids long. The CDR3 is CASSFPNEQFF. In DNA form, the CDR3 reads TGTGCCAGCAGCTTCCCCAATGAGCAGTTCTTC.